This is a list of T cell receptor beta chains from one sample in a study of blood T cell repertoires in COVID-19. Data came from immunoSEQ multiplex PCR; TCRdb stores just in-frame clones and leaves some out. Among 50,000 to 75,000 clones listed, 65% to 85% were seen once. Sequencing was performed on peripheral blood. These receptors all come from a man older than 75 with active or convalescent COVID-19. CDR3s include the opening cysteine and the closing phenylalanine or tryptophan. A D gene is named only where the DNA matches it firmly. A row's size may be missing; if present it is once, few, many or a size class.

abundance: -
v_gene: TRBV4-1
j_gene: TRBJ2-1
d_gene: TRBD2
CDR3nt: TGCGCCAGCAGCCACGCCCCTCTAGCGGGAGCCTACAATGAGCAGTTCTTC
CDR3aa: CASSHAPLAGAYNEQFF

abundance: -
v_gene: TRBV6-5
j_gene: TRBJ1-1
d_gene: TRBD1
CDR3nt: TGTGCCAGCAGTCGCCTTGAGGGGGCTTTTACTGAAGCTTTCTTT
CDR3aa: CASSRLEGAFTEAFF

abundance: -
v_gene: TRBV5-4
j_gene: TRBJ1-4
d_gene: -
CDR3nt: TGTGCCAGCAGCGAGAACCGGGGGATTAATGAAAAACTGTTTTTT
CDR3aa: CASSENRGINEKLFF

abundance: -
v_gene: TRBV10-3
j_gene: TRBJ1-5
d_gene: -
CDR3nt: TGTGCCATCAGTGAAACAGACAATCAGCCCCAGCATTTT
CDR3aa: CAISETDNQPQHF

abundance: -
v_gene: TRBV27
j_gene: TRBJ1-5
d_gene: TRBD1
CDR3nt: TGTGCCAGCAGTTTACAGGGGGCTAATAAGTTTGGTCAGCCCCAGCATTTT
CDR3aa: CASSLQGANKFGQPQHF

abundance: -
v_gene: TRBV2
j_gene: TRBJ2-7
d_gene: TRBD1
CDR3nt: TGTGCCAGCAATGGGGGGACAGGGAACTACGAGCAGTACTTC
CDR3aa: CASNGGTGNYEQYF

abundance: few
v_gene: TRBV2
j_gene: TRBJ2-7
d_gene: -
CDR3nt: TGTGCCAGCCAAAGTATTCACAGAGCCTACGAGCAGTACTTC
CDR3aa: CASQSIHRAYEQYF

abundance: few
v_gene: TRBV28
j_gene: TRBJ2-1
d_gene: -
CDR3nt: TGTGCCAGCAGTTTATCTAGCCGGAGCAGGGGTGAGCAGTTCTTC
CDR3aa: CASSLSSRSRGEQFF

abundance: -
v_gene: TRBV2
j_gene: TRBJ2-1
d_gene: TRBD2
CDR3nt: TGTGCCGGCCAAGGACTAGCGGGGGGGCCTTTTGAGCAGTTCTTC
CDR3aa: CAGQGLAGGPFEQFF

abundance: once
v_gene: TRBV6-5
j_gene: TRBJ2-1
d_gene: TRBD1
CDR3nt: TGTGCCAGCAGTTTACTAGGGGGCCATGAGCAGTTCTTC
CDR3aa: CASSLLGGHEQFF

abundance: -
v_gene: TRBV10-3
j_gene: TRBJ1-1
d_gene: -
CDR3nt: TGTGCCATCAGTGTTCAGAACACTGAAGCTTTCTTT
CDR3aa: CAISVQNTEAFF

abundance: -
v_gene: TRBV5-1
j_gene: TRBJ2-5
d_gene: TRBD2
CDR3nt: TGCGCCAGCAGCCTCCTAGCGGGGGGGCCAGAGACCCAGTACTTC
CDR3aa: CASSLLAGGPETQYF

abundance: -
v_gene: TRBV19
j_gene: TRBJ2-3
d_gene: TRBD1
CDR3nt: TGTGCCAGCGGGACAGGGGGCACAGATACGCAGTATTTT
CDR3aa: CASGTGGTDTQYF

abundance: -
v_gene: TRBV7-9
j_gene: TRBJ2-4
d_gene: -
CDR3nt: TGTGCCAGCAACCTCTTGCAGGGTGGAAACATTCAGTACTTC
CDR3aa: CASNLLQGGNIQYF

abundance: -
v_gene: TRBV7-9
j_gene: TRBJ1-5
d_gene: -
CDR3nt: TGTGCCAGCAGCATACTCCGTCAGCCCCAGCATTTT
CDR3aa: CASSILRQPQHF

abundance: -
v_gene: TRBV7-9
j_gene: TRBJ1-1
d_gene: TRBD1
CDR3nt: TGTGCCAGCAGCTTACGGACAGGGAGAGCTTTCTTT
CDR3aa: CASSLRTGRAFF

abundance: -
v_gene: TRBV7-9
j_gene: TRBJ2-5
d_gene: TRBD2
CDR3nt: TGTGCCAGCAGCGGACTAGCGGGGGGGCAGAAGACCCAGTACTTC
CDR3aa: CASSGLAGGQKTQYF

abundance: -
v_gene: TRBV5-5
j_gene: TRBJ2-5
d_gene: -
CDR3nt: TGTGCCAGCAGCTTAAAGGGTAGGGGTCTGGAGACCCAGTACTTC
CDR3aa: CASSLKGRGLETQYF

abundance: few
v_gene: TRBV2
j_gene: TRBJ2-1
d_gene: -
CDR3nt: TGTGCCAGCAGCCCAGGGGCCTACAATGAGCAGTTCTTC
CDR3aa: CASSPGAYNEQFF

abundance: -
v_gene: TRBV5-1
j_gene: TRBJ2-1
d_gene: -
CDR3nt: TGCGCCAGCTGGGACTCCATCTCCTACAATGAGCAGTTCTTC
CDR3aa: CASWDSISYNEQFF

abundance: -
v_gene: TRBV19
j_gene: TRBJ2-7
d_gene: -
CDR3nt: TGTGCCAGTAGTATGTCTAGTAAGTCCTACGAGCAGTACTTC
CDR3aa: CASSMSSKSYEQYF

abundance: -
v_gene: TRBV2
j_gene: TRBJ2-7
d_gene: -
CDR3nt: TGTGCCAGCAGTGATGTAGCTTTTTACGAGCAGTACTTC
CDR3aa: CASSDVAFYEQYF

abundance: -
v_gene: TRBV30
j_gene: TRBJ2-1
d_gene: -
CDR3nt: TGTGCCTGGAGACTCTTCTTTAATGAGCAGTTCTTC
CDR3aa: CAWRLFFNEQFF

abundance: few
v_gene: TRBV6-5
j_gene: TRBJ1-5
d_gene: TRBD1
CDR3nt: TGTGCCAGCAGTCCGGGACAGGGGAATCAGCCCCAGCATTTT
CDR3aa: CASSPGQGNQPQHF

abundance: -
v_gene: TRBV5-5
j_gene: TRBJ1-1
d_gene: -
CDR3nt: TGTGCCAGCAGCAGCCATTTGAACACTGAAGCTTTCTTT
CDR3aa: CASSSHLNTEAFF

abundance: -
v_gene: TRBV7-3
j_gene: TRBJ2-7
d_gene: TRBD2
CDR3nt: TGTGCCAGCAGCCGTAGCGGGATTGACGAGCAGTACTTC
CDR3aa: CASSRSGIDEQYF

abundance: -
v_gene: TRBV5-1
j_gene: TRBJ1-2
d_gene: -
CDR3nt: TGCGCCAGCAGCATAAACCGGGAGAATGGCTACACCTTC
CDR3aa: CASSINRENGYTF

abundance: -
v_gene: TRBV29-1
j_gene: TRBJ1-1
d_gene: -
CDR3nt: TGCAGCGGAGGAACAGGGTCGGGCACTGAAGCTTTCTTT
CDR3aa: CSGGTGSGTEAFF

abundance: -
v_gene: TRBV24-1
j_gene: TRBJ2-2
d_gene: TRBD1
CDR3nt: TGTGCCACCAGTGACGGACAGGGGGCGGTTACCGGGGAGCTGTTTTTT
CDR3aa: CATSDGQGAVTGELFF

abundance: -
v_gene: TRBV6-5
j_gene: TRBJ1-3
d_gene: -
CDR3nt: TGTGCCAGCAGACAGGGTTTCTCTGGAAACACCATATATTTT
CDR3aa: CASRQGFSGNTIYF

abundance: -
v_gene: TRBV5-1
j_gene: TRBJ2-2
d_gene: TRBD2
CDR3nt: TGCGCCAGCAGCCCCTGGCTAGCGGGGGGGAACACCGGGGAGCTGTTTTTT
CDR3aa: CASSPWLAGGNTGELFF

abundance: -
v_gene: TRBV6-1
j_gene: TRBJ1-4
d_gene: -
CDR3nt: TGTGCCAGCAGTGATATTGAAAAACTGTTTTTT
CDR3aa: CASSDIEKLFF

abundance: -
v_gene: TRBV7-3
j_gene: TRBJ2-3
d_gene: -
CDR3nt: TGTGCCAGCAGCCTAGGTCAGGGGGATACGCAGTATTTT
CDR3aa: CASSLGQGDTQYF

abundance: -
v_gene: TRBV11-1
j_gene: TRBJ2-7
d_gene: TRBD1
CDR3nt: TGTGCCAGCAGCTTAAGACAGGGATACTACGAGCAGTACTTC
CDR3aa: CASSLRQGYYEQYF

abundance: once
v_gene: TRBV7-9
j_gene: TRBJ1-3
d_gene: -
CDR3nt: TGTGCCAGCAGCCCAGACATCTCTGGAAACACCATATATTTT
CDR3aa: CASSPDISGNTIYF

abundance: -
v_gene: TRBV20-1
j_gene: TRBJ1-2
d_gene: -
CDR3nt: TGCAGTGCTAGTCAGGGTATATATGGCTACACCTTC
CDR3aa: CSASQGIYGYTF

abundance: -
v_gene: TRBV3-1/TRBV3-2
j_gene: TRBJ1-2
d_gene: -
CDR3nt: TGTGCCAGCAGCCAAGTCGACTATGGCTACACCTTC
CDR3aa: CASSQVDYGYTF

abundance: -
v_gene: TRBV19
j_gene: TRBJ1-2
d_gene: -
CDR3nt: TGTGCCAGTAGTCCAGGTACAGGGTATGGCTACACCTTC
CDR3aa: CASSPGTGYGYTF

abundance: -
v_gene: TRBV5-1
j_gene: TRBJ2-7
d_gene: -
CDR3nt: TGCGCCAGCAGCCTACAGGGTCGCGAGCAGTACTTC
CDR3aa: CASSLQGREQYF

abundance: -
v_gene: TRBV29-1
j_gene: TRBJ2-2
d_gene: -
CDR3nt: TGCAGCGTTGTCTTCCAGTTCACCGGGGAGCTGTTTTTT
CDR3aa: CSVVFQFTGELFF

abundance: few
v_gene: TRBV5-8
j_gene: TRBJ2-3
d_gene: TRBD1
CDR3nt: TGTGCCAGCAGCTTGGGGACAGGCTACACAGATACGCAGTATTTT
CDR3aa: CASSLGTGYTDTQYF

abundance: few
v_gene: TRBV7-8
j_gene: TRBJ2-5
d_gene: TRBD2
CDR3nt: TGTGCCAGCAGCCGGATAGCGGGAGCTCCGCGGGAGACCCAGTACTTC
CDR3aa: CASSRIAGAPRETQYF

abundance: -
v_gene: TRBV4-2
j_gene: TRBJ2-1
d_gene: TRBD1
CDR3nt: TGTGCCAGCAGCCAAGAAGCCCAACGGGGACAGGCCTACTACAATGAGCAGTTCTTC
CDR3aa: CASSQEAQRGQAYYNEQFF

abundance: -
v_gene: TRBV28
j_gene: TRBJ2-2
d_gene: -
CDR3nt: TGTGCCAGCAGTTTAGAGTTTTGGCTGGCAGGAAGCAACAACGGGGAGCTGTTTTTT
CDR3aa: CASSLEFWLAGSNNGELFF

abundance: -
v_gene: TRBV6-5
j_gene: TRBJ2-7
d_gene: TRBD1
CDR3nt: TGTGCCAGCAGTCGGGACAGGGCCTACGAGCAGTACTTC
CDR3aa: CASSRDRAYEQYF

abundance: -
v_gene: TRBV11-2
j_gene: TRBJ1-1
d_gene: -
CDR3nt: TGTGCCAGCAGCCCAAGGTTTCGGACACGTATAGATAACACTGAAGCTTTCTTT
CDR3aa: CASSPRFRTRIDNTEAFF

abundance: -
v_gene: TRBV14
j_gene: TRBJ2-7
d_gene: -
CDR3nt: TGTGCCAGCAGCCTAGAAAACAGGGTTGGCCGCTACCGGCAGTACTTC
CDR3aa: CASSLENRVGRYRQYF

abundance: few
v_gene: TRBV24-1
j_gene: TRBJ2-1
d_gene: TRBD2
CDR3nt: TGTGCCACCAGTGATTTTAGGCGGGAGAGTGGCTATGAGCAGTTCTTC
CDR3aa: CATSDFRRESGYEQFF

abundance: -
v_gene: TRBV19
j_gene: TRBJ1-1
d_gene: TRBD1
CDR3nt: TGTGCCAGTACGCTCACAGGGGTTACCACTGAAGCTTTCTTT
CDR3aa: CASTLTGVTTEAFF

abundance: -
v_gene: TRBV5-1
j_gene: TRBJ2-1
d_gene: -
CDR3nt: TGCGCCAGCAGCTTAACAGGTGTCGATGAGCAGTTCTTC
CDR3aa: CASSLTGVDEQFF

abundance: -
v_gene: TRBV4-1
j_gene: TRBJ2-3
d_gene: -
CDR3nt: TGCGCCAGCAGCCAAGATATTTCGGACAGAACGCAGTATTTT
CDR3aa: CASSQDISDRTQYF

abundance: -
v_gene: TRBV2
j_gene: TRBJ2-7
d_gene: TRBD1
CDR3nt: TGTGCCAGCAGTATAACAGGGACAGGGCAGTACTTC
CDR3aa: CASSITGTGQYF

abundance: -
v_gene: TRBV2
j_gene: TRBJ2-3
d_gene: TRBD1
CDR3nt: TGTGCCAGCTCAGGACAGGGTGATAGCACAGATACGCAGTATTTT
CDR3aa: CASSGQGDSTDTQYF

abundance: -
v_gene: TRBV19
j_gene: TRBJ1-5
d_gene: TRBD1
CDR3nt: TGTGCCAGTAGTAAACAGAGAATAGACAGGGGCAATCAGCCCCAGCATTTT
CDR3aa: CASSKQRIDRGNQPQHF

abundance: once
v_gene: TRBV19
j_gene: TRBJ1-5
d_gene: TRBD1
CDR3nt: TGTGCCAGTAGTATGGACAGGGCGGGCAATCAGCCCCAGCATTTT
CDR3aa: CASSMDRAGNQPQHF